This T cell receptor (beta chain) is drawn from a study of T cells in Graves' hyperthyroidism and ophthalmopathy. Amplification targeted TCR beta CDR3 regions from RNA transcripts. The HTBI primer set was used in a first-round RT-PCR of the TCR CDR3. MiXCR, run by TCRdb on the multiplex PCR reads, gives a single entry per CDR3 protein. The sample carries some 570,000 distinct CDR3 sequences, over 15% recorded once. Germline values: CDR1 MNHNS, CDR2 SASEGT. The CDR3 sequence is 14 residues long. The V gene lost 6 bases and the J gene lost 6 bases, with 17 bases spanning the gap. This clonotype was recorded at least ten times.

The sequenced material came from blood. The origin of this receptor is a woman aged 18-30 years with Graves' ophthalmopathy. The V and J genes are TRBV6-1 and TRBJ1-2; maybe TRBD1 (5 bases). Here the CDR3 reads CASSSQGNGDGYTF. Here the CDR3 DNA reads TGTGCCAGCAGCTCTCAGGGAAACGGGGATGGCTACACCTTC.